These T cell receptor beta chains were read from a single sample in a study of CD8 T cells in Susac syndrome. TCRdb fed the immunoSEQ multiplex PCR reads into MiXCR, producing one record per CDR3 protein. The sample includes about 210,000 distinct CDR3 sequences, about 94% seen only once; the top ten take around 0.15%. The sequenced sample was CD4+ T cells from PBMCs. Every receptor here comes from a human donor with Susac syndrome. CDR3s include the opening cysteine and the closing phenylalanine or tryptophan. Each record gives: CDR3 DNA, CDR3 protein, clone size, V gene, D gene, J gene. A D gene is named only where the DNA matches it firmly. Clone sizes are given selectively: once, few, many, or a class where the clone is expanded.

DNA: TGTGCCAGCAGTTCGGACAGAGTCGGTTATGGCTACACCTTC
CDR3: CASSSDRVGYGYTF
size: -
V: TRBV12-3/TRBV12-4
D: -
J: TRBJ1-2

DNA: TGTGCCAGCTCACATACAGACGGGGAGACCCAGTACTTC
CDR3: CASSHTDGETQYF
size: -
V: TRBV18
D: -
J: TRBJ2-5

DNA: TGTGCCAGCAGACCGACAGGGGGCTCCTATAATTCACCCCTCCACTTT
CDR3: CASRPTGGSYNSPLHF
size: -
V: TRBV6-1
D: TRBD1
J: TRBJ1-6

DNA: TGCAGTGCTAGAGGGAGACTAGGGAGCTCCTACAATGAGCAGTTCTTC
CDR3: CSARGRLGSSYNEQFF
size: -
V: TRBV20-1
D: -
J: TRBJ2-1

DNA: TGTGCCAGCGGACAGGCACACTACCAAGAGACCCAGTACTTC
CDR3: CASGQAHYQETQYF
size: -
V: TRBV6-2/TRBV6-3
D: TRBD1
J: TRBJ2-5

DNA: TGTGCCTGGAGTGTAAGCCCCAATGAGCAGTTCTTC
CDR3: CAWSVSPNEQFF
size: -
V: TRBV30
D: -
J: TRBJ2-1

DNA: TGTGCCAGCAGCCCAACAGGGGAGAGGGGCTACACCTTC
CDR3: CASSPTGERGYTF
size: -
V: TRBV3-1
D: TRBD1
J: TRBJ1-2

DNA: TGTGCCAGCAGTTCCCAGACAGGGCCGAACACTGAAGCTTTCTTT
CDR3: CASSSQTGPNTEAFF
size: -
V: TRBV6-5
D: TRBD1
J: TRBJ1-1

DNA: TGCAGTGCCCCGACGCCAGGATCGGACACCATATATTTT
CDR3: CSAPTPGSDTIYF
size: -
V: TRBV20-1
D: -
J: TRBJ1-3

DNA: TGTGCCAGCAGCTTCGGGACTAGCGGGGCGGAGACCCAGTACTTC
CDR3: CASSFGTSGAETQYF
size: -
V: TRBV5-4
D: TRBD2
J: TRBJ2-5

DNA: TGTGCCACCCACCGGCGAGCGGGGGTCACAGATACGCAGTATTTT
CDR3: CATHRRAGVTDTQYF
size: -
V: TRBV24-1
D: TRBD2
J: TRBJ2-3

DNA: TGTGCCACCAGCAGGGGACAGGGGGCTTACAATGAGCAGTTCTTC
CDR3: CATSRGQGAYNEQFF
size: -
V: TRBV15
D: TRBD1
J: TRBJ2-1

DNA: TGTGCCAGCAGCTTAGAGACGCACTACGAGCAGTACTTC
CDR3: CASSLETHYEQYF
size: -
V: TRBV11-2
D: -
J: TRBJ2-7

DNA: TGCAGCGTTGTAACGAGGACAGCAGCCTACAATGAGCAGTTCTTC
CDR3: CSVVTRTAAYNEQFF
size: -
V: TRBV29-1
D: -
J: TRBJ2-1

DNA: TGTGCCAGCAGTTTCTCGGGTCGGGCACCCACAGATACGCAGTATTTT
CDR3: CASSFSGRAPTDTQYF
size: -
V: TRBV6-5
D: -
J: TRBJ2-3

DNA: TGTGCCAGCAGTTACTCTTCTGGGTTGGATACGCAGTATTTT
CDR3: CASSYSSGLDTQYF
size: -
V: TRBV6-2/TRBV6-3
D: -
J: TRBJ2-3

DNA: TGTGCCAGCATCCGAGGGGCCGGAGAGACCCAGTACTTC
CDR3: CASIRGAGETQYF
size: -
V: TRBV7-9
D: -
J: TRBJ2-5

DNA: TGTGCCAGCAGCATTAGCCACCAAGAGACCCAGTACTTC
CDR3: CASSISHQETQYF
size: -
V: TRBV11-2
D: -
J: TRBJ2-5

DNA: TGTGCCAGCAGCCACCGAGGCGGGACAGGAACTAGGGTCACCTTC
CDR3: CASSHRGGTGTRVTF
size: -
V: TRBV14
D: TRBD1
J: TRBJ1-2

DNA: TGCAGCACTACTCTGAGGAACACCGGGGAGCTGTTTTTT
CDR3: CSTTLRNTGELFF
size: once
V: TRBV29-1
D: -
J: TRBJ2-2

DNA: TGTGCCAGCAGTTCGTTCTTCCTCTATGGCTACACCTTC
CDR3: CASSSFFLYGYTF
size: -
V: TRBV6-2/TRBV6-3
D: -
J: TRBJ1-2

DNA: TGTGCCAGCAGTTACTCGGCGACAGGGGACTACGAGCAGTACTTC
CDR3: CASSYSATGDYEQYF
size: -
V: TRBV6-2/TRBV6-3
D: TRBD1
J: TRBJ2-7

DNA: TGTGCCAGTAGTATAACCCGGGAACGCTCCTACAATGAGCAGTTCTTC
CDR3: CASSITRERSYNEQFF
size: -
V: TRBV19
D: -
J: TRBJ2-1

DNA: TGTGCCAGCAGCTTAACGCGTCTAGCGGGGCAAGAGACCCAGTACTTC
CDR3: CASSLTRLAGQETQYF
size: -
V: TRBV7-2
D: TRBD2
J: TRBJ2-5

DNA: TGCAGTGCTAGAGATGGGGGCAGGGTGGATAATTCACCCCTCCACTTT
CDR3: CSARDGGRVDNSPLHF
size: -
V: TRBV20-1
D: -
J: TRBJ1-6

DNA: TGCAGCGTGATACGCGGGACAGGGAGCTACGAGCAGTACTTC
CDR3: CSVIRGTGSYEQYF
size: -
V: TRBV29-1
D: TRBD1
J: TRBJ2-7

DNA: TGTGCCAGCAGCTTAGCTGTCGGGGAGCTGTTTTTT
CDR3: CASSLAVGELFF
size: few
V: TRBV7-2
D: -
J: TRBJ2-2

DNA: TGTGCCTGGACGGATAACTATGGCTACACCTTC
CDR3: CAWTDNYGYTF
size: -
V: TRBV30
D: -
J: TRBJ1-2

DNA: TGTGCCAGCACATTTGCTGGGGCCAACGTCCTGACTTTC
CDR3: CASTFAGANVLTF
size: -
V: TRBV6-2/TRBV6-3
D: -
J: TRBJ2-6

DNA: TGTGCCAGCAGTGAAGGGACAGGGCCCTACGAGCAGTACTTC
CDR3: CASSEGTGPYEQYF
size: -
V: TRBV2
D: TRBD1
J: TRBJ2-7

DNA: TGTGCCTGGAGTGTACCCGGGACAGGGGAGGTAGGTGAGCAGTTCTTC
CDR3: CAWSVPGTGEVGEQFF
size: -
V: TRBV30
D: TRBD1
J: TRBJ2-1

DNA: TGTGCCAGCACCCCAGTCCCTGAAGCTTTCTTT
CDR3: CASTPVPEAFF
size: -
V: TRBV12-3/TRBV12-4
D: -
J: TRBJ1-1

DNA: TGTGCCAGCAGCTTGCAGGGGTTGGATGTGACCCTCCACTTT
CDR3: CASSLQGLDVTLHF
size: -
V: TRBV7-2
D: -
J: TRBJ1-6

DNA: TGTGCCAGCAGTTCATTTTCTGGGACAGATGAAGAGACCCAGTACTTC
CDR3: CASSSFSGTDEETQYF
size: -
V: TRBV6-5
D: TRBD1
J: TRBJ2-5

DNA: TGTGCCTGGGGTCAGGGGCCCGGGAAGACCCAGTACTTC
CDR3: CAWGQGPGKTQYF
size: -
V: TRBV30
D: -
J: TRBJ2-5

DNA: TGCAGCGTTGAAGGGAGGGCAGTCAGCACAGATACGCAGTATTTT
CDR3: CSVEGRAVSTDTQYF
size: -
V: TRBV29-1
D: -
J: TRBJ2-3

DNA: TGTGCCAGCACCCCCAGGGCGGCCTTGAGAACTGAAGCTTTCTTT
CDR3: CASTPRAALRTEAFF
size: -
V: TRBV12-3/TRBV12-4
D: -
J: TRBJ1-1

DNA: TGCAGTGCTAGAGCCCGTTTGGGGTCCGGGGAGCTGTTTTTT
CDR3: CSARARLGSGELFF
size: -
V: TRBV20-1
D: -
J: TRBJ2-2

DNA: TGCAGTGCTAGGGGGGGCGGTTCCAATCAGCCCCAGCATTTT
CDR3: CSARGGGSNQPQHF
size: -
V: TRBV20-1
D: -
J: TRBJ1-5

DNA: TGTGCCAGCAGCTTAGACGGGCCTGGACGGGAAAAACTGTTTTTT
CDR3: CASSLDGPGREKLFF
size: -
V: TRBV7-2
D: -
J: TRBJ1-4

DNA: TGTGCCAGCAGTTACTCGACGCAGGGTGGAAATACGCAGTATTTT
CDR3: CASSYSTQGGNTQYF
size: -
V: TRBV6-6
D: -
J: TRBJ2-3

DNA: TGTGCCAGCAGCCAGGACAGGGGGCTCACTGAAGCTTTCTTT
CDR3: CASSQDRGLTEAFF
size: few
V: TRBV3-1
D: TRBD1
J: TRBJ1-1

DNA: TGTGCCAGCAGTTACTCTGGGGTGGTCAATGAGCAGTTCTTC
CDR3: CASSYSGVVNEQFF
size: -
V: TRBV6-2/TRBV6-3
D: -
J: TRBJ2-1

DNA: TGCAGTGCTAGAGATCAAACGGATTACTATGGCTACACCTTC
CDR3: CSARDQTDYYGYTF
size: -
V: TRBV20-1
D: -
J: TRBJ1-2

DNA: TGCGCCAGCAGCCAAGACAGGGGGCTAGGTTCACCCCTCCACTTT
CDR3: CASSQDRGLGSPLHF
size: -
V: TRBV4-3
D: TRBD1
J: TRBJ1-6

DNA: TGTGCCATCAGTGAGGGGGGACAGGGAACCGGGGAGCTGTTTTTT
CDR3: CAISEGGQGTGELFF
size: -
V: TRBV10-3
D: TRBD1
J: TRBJ2-2

DNA: TGTGCCAGCAGTGAAGCGCTTACCTACGAGCAGTACTTC
CDR3: CASSEALTYEQYF
size: -
V: TRBV6-1
D: -
J: TRBJ2-7

DNA: TGTGCCAGTAGTACGGGAAGAAGCTACGAGCAGTACTTC
CDR3: CASSTGRSYEQYF
size: -
V: TRBV19
D: -
J: TRBJ2-7

DNA: TGTGCCACCGCGACAGGGCGGGACTCACCCCTCCACTTT
CDR3: CATATGRDSPLHF
size: -
V: TRBV2
D: TRBD1
J: TRBJ1-6

DNA: TGTGCCAGCAGCCCCGACGACAGGGGATCTGGGGCCAACGTCCTGACTTTC
CDR3: CASSPDDRGSGANVLTF
size: -
V: TRBV3-1
D: TRBD1
J: TRBJ2-6

DNA: TGCAGCGTAAGCCCAGGGACAGGGCGCACTGAAGCTTTCTTT
CDR3: CSVSPGTGRTEAFF
size: -
V: TRBV29-1
D: TRBD1
J: TRBJ1-1

DNA: TGCAGTGCTAGAGATCCGAAGGGGACTGGGTATGGCTACACCTTC
CDR3: CSARDPKGTGYGYTF
size: once
V: TRBV20-1
D: -
J: TRBJ1-2

DNA: TGTGCCAGCAGTTATATGGCTCGAGAAAAACTGTTTTTT
CDR3: CASSYMAREKLFF
size: -
V: TRBV6-6
D: -
J: TRBJ1-4

DNA: TGTGCCAGCAGCCAACATGTTGAAGCTTTCTTT
CDR3: CASSQHVEAFF
size: -
V: TRBV25-1
D: -
J: TRBJ1-1

DNA: TGCAGTGCTAACCGGGACATGGGGGCCCACGAGCAGTACTTC
CDR3: CSANRDMGAHEQYF
size: -
V: TRBV20-1
D: -
J: TRBJ2-7